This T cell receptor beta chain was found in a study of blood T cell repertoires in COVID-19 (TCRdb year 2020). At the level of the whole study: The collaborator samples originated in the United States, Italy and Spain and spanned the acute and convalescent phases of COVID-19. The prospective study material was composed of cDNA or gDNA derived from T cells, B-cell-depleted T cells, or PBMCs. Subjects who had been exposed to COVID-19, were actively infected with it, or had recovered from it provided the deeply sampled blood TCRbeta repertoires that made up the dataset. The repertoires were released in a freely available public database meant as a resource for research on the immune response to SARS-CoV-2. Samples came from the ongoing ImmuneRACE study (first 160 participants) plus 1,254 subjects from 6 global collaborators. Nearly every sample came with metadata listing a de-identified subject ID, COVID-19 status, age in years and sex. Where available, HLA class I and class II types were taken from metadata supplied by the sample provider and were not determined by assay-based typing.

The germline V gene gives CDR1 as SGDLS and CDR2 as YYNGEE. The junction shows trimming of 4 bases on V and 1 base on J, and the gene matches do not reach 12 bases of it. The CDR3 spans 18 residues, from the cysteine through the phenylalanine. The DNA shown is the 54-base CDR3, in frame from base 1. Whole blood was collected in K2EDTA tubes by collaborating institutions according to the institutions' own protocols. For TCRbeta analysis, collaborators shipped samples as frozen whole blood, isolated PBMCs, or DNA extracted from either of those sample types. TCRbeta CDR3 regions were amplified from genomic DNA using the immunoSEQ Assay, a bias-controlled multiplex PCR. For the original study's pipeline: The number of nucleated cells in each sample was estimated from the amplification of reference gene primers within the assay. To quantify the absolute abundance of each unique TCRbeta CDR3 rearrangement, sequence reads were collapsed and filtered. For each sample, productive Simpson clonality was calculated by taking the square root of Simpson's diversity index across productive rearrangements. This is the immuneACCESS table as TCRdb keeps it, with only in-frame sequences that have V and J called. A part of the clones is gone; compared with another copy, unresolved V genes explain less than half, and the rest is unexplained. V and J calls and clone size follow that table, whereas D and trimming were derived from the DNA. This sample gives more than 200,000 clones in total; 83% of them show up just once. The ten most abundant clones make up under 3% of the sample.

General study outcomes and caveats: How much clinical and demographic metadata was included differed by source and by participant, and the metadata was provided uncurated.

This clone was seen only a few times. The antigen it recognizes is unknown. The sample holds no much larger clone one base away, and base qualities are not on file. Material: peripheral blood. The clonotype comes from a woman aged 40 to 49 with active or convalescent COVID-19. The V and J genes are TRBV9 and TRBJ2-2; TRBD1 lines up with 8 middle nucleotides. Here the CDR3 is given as CASSIGGYGTGNTGELFF. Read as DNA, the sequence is TGTGCCAGCAGCATAGGGGGGTACGGGACAGGGAACACCGGGGAGCTGTTTTTT.